This paragraph covers one TCR beta chain sequence. The antigen is undetermined. Treatment specified: randomized to nivolumab then ipilimumab (arm A) or the reverse (arm B). The CDR3 totals 17 residues. V shed 6 bases and J 6 bases; nucleotides not matched to a gene: 12. The germline V gene encodes CDR1 LNHDA and CDR2 SQIVND (reference sequence). These data come from a study of sequential checkpoint blockade in melanoma. Study-wide context: TCRbeta immunosequencing was performed on DNA from roughly 90 pretreatment melanoma tumor samples. Broader study findings: Patients with week-13 increases in T-cell fraction and clonality benefited about 30 times more often.

The data were produced by immunoSEQ multiplex PCR, yet TCRdb's version contains in-frame clones alone and is incomplete. The sample gives 2,000 to 3,000 clones, approximately 24% of which show up once; more than 20% is in the top ten. V gene TRBV19 combines with J gene TRBJ2-3; 13 nucleotides match TRBD2. This clonotype was sampled from a human donor with melanoma. Sequencing was performed on tumor tissue (inferred from file names), taken from a patient given nivolumab and ipilimumab in sequence. Written as DNA, the CDR3 is TGTGCCAGTAGGCCACCGGGACTAGCGGGAAATACCGATACGCAGTATTTT. It encodes CASRPPGLAGNTDTQYF.